The next 21 T cell receptor beta chains were all read from a single sample in a study of blood T cell repertoires in COVID-19. Sequencing used immunoSEQ multiplex PCR; TCRdb keeps in-frame clones, though not all of them. The data show 95,000 to 110,000 clones, 80% seen once. Sequenced material: peripheral blood. The receptors stem from a man between 65 and 85 years old with acute or convalescent COVID-19.

This clone was counted once. V gene TRBV6-5 combines with J gene TRBJ2-7; perhaps TRBD2 as D (5 bases). Deletions cut 2 bases from V and 2 bases from J, with 13 bases between. CDR1 and CDR2 from the germline V gene are MNHEY and SVGAGI. This CDR3 has 15 amino acids. CDR3 nucleotide sequence: TGTGCCAGCAGTTACCACTCGGTGGGAGCCTACGAGCAGTACTTC. Its translation: CASSYHSVGAYEQYF.

The CDR3 loop reads CASSQEGDRGHEQYF. DNA of the CDR3: TGTGCCAGCAGCCAGGAGGGGGACAGGGGCCACGAGCAGTACTTC. The chain couples TRBV7-9 to TRBJ2-7; 10 positions agree with TRBD1. Germline values: CDR1 SEHNR, CDR2 FQNEAQ (reference sequence). V lost 5 bases to trimming and J lost 5 bases; unmatched junction nucleotides: 9. The CDR3 is 15 residues long.

This rearrangement joins TRBV10-3 to TRBJ2-2; tentative D call: TRBD2 (5 bases). Trimming cost V 0 bases and J 7 bases, with 6 bases left between them. The CDR3 totals 13 residues. The V gene's germline CDR1 is ENHRY and CDR2 SYGVKD. CDR3 in DNA: TGTGCCATCAGTGAGTCTCGGGGCGGGGAGCTGTTTTTT. Translating it yields CAISESRGGELFF.

The chain couples TRBV7-3 to TRBJ2-1, with 8 nucleotides matching TRBD1. Germline V lookup: CDR1 SGHTA, CDR2 FQGTGA. After removal of 3 bases from V and 9 bases from J, the junction contained 4 bases not matched to a gene. The CDR3 has 13 amino acids. In DNA, the CDR3 is TGTGCCAGCAGCTTCGACAGGGGAGGTGAGCAGTTCTTC. Its translation: CASSFDRGGEQFF.

V gene TRBV7-9 combines with J gene TRBJ1-1; 10 bases are a match to TRBD1. Germline loops: CDR1 SEHNR, CDR2 FQNEAQ (reference sequence). J gave up 4 bases and V 3 bases, and 2 bases lay outside the gene matches. This CDR3 contains 14 residues. CDR3 bases: TGTGCCAGCAGCTTGGGACAGGGGCCCACTGAAGCTTTCTTT. It specifies CASSLGQGPTEAFF.

V is TRBV5-4 and J is TRBJ2-4; D may be TRBD1 (5 bases). CDR1 is SGHNT and CDR2 is YYREEE in the germline V gene (reference sequence). The V end lost 1 base, the J end lost 0 bases, and 5 bases lay between the germline ends. The CDR3 consists of 14 residues. Written as DNA, the CDR3 is TGTGCCAGCAGCTTGCAGGGAGCCAAAAACATTCAGTACTTC. As protein: CASSLQGAKNIQYF.

The V call is TRBV6-5, the J call TRBJ1-1; TRBD1 agrees at 8 bases. This CDR3 spans 14 amino acids. J was trimmed by 2 bases and V by 4 bases; bases with no gene match: 3. The germline gives CDR1 MNHEY, CDR2 SVGAGI. The CDR3 DNA reads as TGTGCCAGCAGTTCTGGACAGGGCAACACTGAAGCTTTCTTT. It specifies CASSSGQGNTEAFF.

V is TRBV9 and J is TRBJ2-7; 7 bases are a match to TRBD1. Unmatched junction bases numbered 4, after V lost 4 bases and J lost 3 bases. The CDR3 is 13 amino acids. CDR1 SGDLS and CDR2 YYNGEE come from the germline V gene. CDR3 sequence reads: CASSPRTGYEQYF. CDR3 coding DNA: TGTGCCAGCAGCCCAAGGACAGGCTACGAGCAGTACTTC.

This chain connects TRBV5-1 to TRBJ1-2; 7 bases align to TRBD1. CDR3 length equals 14 residues. Germline V gives CDR1 SGHRS, CDR2 YFSETQ. The junction had 7 bases not matched to a gene; V was cut back by 4 bases and J by 4 bases. Here the CDR3 DNA reads TGCGCCAGCAGCGTACGAGGGGGCACCTATGGCTACACCTTC. Translated: CASSVRGGTYGYTF.

The V call is TRBV7-9, the J call TRBJ2-3, with a weak D call TRBD2 (5 bases). Between the trimmed V and J ends, which lost 6 bases and 8 bases, there was a span of 12 bases. CDR1 is SEHNR, CDR2 FQNEAQ, per germline (reference sequence). The CDR3 loop spans 12 amino acids. The CDR3 loop reads CASSPAGGTQYF. The CDR3 DNA follows: TGTGCCAGCAGTCCAGCAGGAGGTACGCAGTATTTT.

The V gene is TRBV7-2, the J gene TRBJ1-1; D is perhaps TRBD1 (6 bases). Trimming removed 5 bases from V and 8 bases from J, with 15 bases in between. CDR3 length equals 13 residues. Germline assignment: CDR1 SGHTA and CDR2 FQGNSA. CDR3 in DNA: TGTGCCAGCAGCCAGACACACGGGACAGAAGCTTTCTTT. Translated, it gives CASSQTHGTEAFF.

This clone was seen many times. The rearrangement uses TRBV5-1 and TRBJ2-5; TRBD2 matches at 11 bases. This CDR3 spans 14 amino acids. Germline CDR1 reads SGHRS; CDR2 reads YFSETQ. V lost 4 bases and J lost 2; bases outside the gene matches: 1. CDR3 bases: TGCGCCAGCAGCCCTAGCGGGGGGCAAGAGACCCAGTACTTC. Its protein product is CASSPSGGQETQYF.

The chain combines TRBV29-1 with TRBJ1-1; 9 positions match TRBD1. CDR1 and CDR2 from the germline V gene are SQVTM and ANQGSEA. This CDR3 spans 14 amino acids. V lost 4 bases to trimming and J lost 2 bases; unmatched junction nucleotides: 5. CDR3 sequence: CSVGTGAFNTEAFF. The CDR3 DNA sequence: TGCAGCGTTGGGACAGGGGCTTTCAACACTGAAGCTTTCTTT. Using reference TRBV29-1 and TRBJ1-1 for the parts outside the CDR3, the full variable domain is SAVISQKPSRDICQRGTSLTIQCQVDSQVTMMFWYRQQPGQSLTLIATANQGSEATYESGFVIDKFPISRPNLTFSTLTVSNMSPEDSSIYLCSVGTGAFNTEAFFGQGTRLTVV.

This rearrangement joins TRBV7-8 to TRBJ1-2; D is ambiguous. The V and J ends lost 1 base and 8 bases respectively, with 11 bases between them. The CDR3 totals 13 residues. CDR1 and CDR2 from the germline V gene are SGHVS and FQNEAQ. CDR3 nucleotide sequence: TGTGCCAGCAGCTTAGGGCTGCAACAAGGCTACACCTTC. This codes for CASSLGLQQGYTF. Drawing the rest from reference TRBV7-8 and TRBJ1-2, the complete variable domain is GAGVSQSPRYKVAKRGQDVALRCDPISGHVSLFWYQQALGQGPEFLTYFQNEAQLDKSGLPSDRFFAERPEGSVSTLKIQRTQQEDSAVYLCASSLGLQQGYTFGSGTRLTVV.

The DNA for the CDR3 is TGTGCCAGCAGCTTAAACCCACTAGCGGGGGGGCAGACCGGGGAGCTGTTTTTT. This gives the protein CASSLNPLAGGQTGELFF. The gene calls are TRBV7-7 and TRBJ2-2; 13 bases agree with TRBD2. Trimming at V came to 2 bases and at J to 5 bases, leaving 8 bases not matched to a gene. CDR1 and CDR2 (germline): SSHAT, FNYEAQ (reference sequence). This CDR3 region has 18 residues.

With regard to this clone: Other DNA sequences in this specimen translate into the identical CDR3. The rearrangement uses TRBV19 and TRBJ2-5; the D gene is possibly TRBD2 (6 bases). V lost 8 bases and J 2 bases, leaving 9 bases between the germline ends. CDR1 and CDR2 from the germline V gene are LNHDA and SQIVND (reference sequence). This CDR3 comprises 12 residues. DNA of the CDR3: TGTGCCAGTCGTGGGGGGCAAGAGACCCAGTACTTC. This encodes CASRGGQETQYF.

The chain links TRBV11-3 to TRBJ2-1, with D possibly matching TRBD2 (6 bases). V was pared by 1 base and J by 5 bases, with 12 bases between. Germline V lookup: CDR1 SGHNT, CDR2 YENEEA. CDR3 length equals 15 residues. The DNA for the CDR3 is TGTGCCAGCAGCTTAGTTGGGACTGTGGACAATGAGCAGTTCTTC. It yields the protein CASSLVGTVDNEQFF.

The V gene is TRBV5-1, the J gene TRBJ2-7, with D perhaps TRBD1 (6 bases). V gave up 4 bases and J gave up 5 bases, with 16 bases separating them. CDR3 length equals 14 residues. Germline lookup yields CDR1 SGHRS and CDR2 YFSETQ. The CDR3: CASSLPGDFNEQYF. CDR3 DNA sequence: TGCGCCAGCAGCCTGCCAGGGGATTTCAACGAGCAGTACTTC.

The chain recombines TRBV6-2 or TRBV6-3 with TRBJ1-5; D not certain. Trimming shortened V by 5 bases and J by 2 bases, and 10 bases separated the two germline ends. The germline V gene encodes CDR1 MNHEY and CDR2 SVGEGT. The length of the CDR3 is 14 residues. CDR3: CASSQYGGNQPQHF. The CDR3 nucleotides read TGTGCCAGCAGTCAGTACGGAGGCAATCAGCCCCAGCATTTT.

The chain recombines TRBV10-2 with TRBJ1-2; D gene unclear. Trimming cost V 0 bases and J 4 bases, with 9 bases left between them. The CDR3 has 14 residues. Germline V gene sequence: CDR1 WSHSY, CDR2 SAAADI. CDR3 DNA: TGCGCCAGCAGTGAGTCCACGGCGGGCTATGGCTACACCTTC. It yields the protein CASSESTAGYGYTF.

Here the CDR3 reads CASSPGQEGYNEQFF. The DNA for the CDR3 is TGCGCCAGCAGCCCCGGACAGGAAGGCTACAATGAGCAGTTCTTC. This chain uses TRBV5-1 with TRBJ2-1, with 7 nucleotides matching TRBD1. Losses at the gene ends were 4 bases for V and 3 bases for J; bases not matched to a gene: 7. The V gene's germline CDR1 is SGHRS and CDR2 YFSETQ. The CDR3 is made up of 15 amino acids.